The clone carrying this T cell receptor (beta chain) was seen at least ten times. What it recognizes is unknown. Libraries of TCR beta came from quantitative 5'-RACE with molecular barcodes. TCRdb reprocessed the 5' RACE reads via MiXCR and lists one record per CDR3 protein. The sample includes about 500,000 distinct CDR3 sequences, roughly 5.2% seen only once; the top ten take roughly 3.5%. V trimming: 6 bases; J trimming: 2 bases; junction bases outside the gene matches: 4. Germline V lookup: CDR1 MNHNS, CDR2 SASEGT. The CDR3 length is 15 residues. These data belong to a study of CD8 T cells in ankylosing spondylitis. Whole-study findings and limits: Disease-linked clones reportedly concentrated significantly in matched ankylosing spondylitis synovial fluid. A TCR beta motif of several highly homologous variants appeared characteristic of ankylosing spondylitis blood.

The source of this sequence is a male donor with ankylosing spondylitis. The material sequenced was blood, either unsorted or a sorted T cell fraction (not recorded which). This chain uses TRBV6-1 with TRBJ2-2, with 9 bases aligning to TRBD2. The CDR3 bases are TGTGCCAGCAGGCGACTAGCGGCAAACACCGGGGAGCTGTTTTTT. It codes for CASRRLAANTGELFF.